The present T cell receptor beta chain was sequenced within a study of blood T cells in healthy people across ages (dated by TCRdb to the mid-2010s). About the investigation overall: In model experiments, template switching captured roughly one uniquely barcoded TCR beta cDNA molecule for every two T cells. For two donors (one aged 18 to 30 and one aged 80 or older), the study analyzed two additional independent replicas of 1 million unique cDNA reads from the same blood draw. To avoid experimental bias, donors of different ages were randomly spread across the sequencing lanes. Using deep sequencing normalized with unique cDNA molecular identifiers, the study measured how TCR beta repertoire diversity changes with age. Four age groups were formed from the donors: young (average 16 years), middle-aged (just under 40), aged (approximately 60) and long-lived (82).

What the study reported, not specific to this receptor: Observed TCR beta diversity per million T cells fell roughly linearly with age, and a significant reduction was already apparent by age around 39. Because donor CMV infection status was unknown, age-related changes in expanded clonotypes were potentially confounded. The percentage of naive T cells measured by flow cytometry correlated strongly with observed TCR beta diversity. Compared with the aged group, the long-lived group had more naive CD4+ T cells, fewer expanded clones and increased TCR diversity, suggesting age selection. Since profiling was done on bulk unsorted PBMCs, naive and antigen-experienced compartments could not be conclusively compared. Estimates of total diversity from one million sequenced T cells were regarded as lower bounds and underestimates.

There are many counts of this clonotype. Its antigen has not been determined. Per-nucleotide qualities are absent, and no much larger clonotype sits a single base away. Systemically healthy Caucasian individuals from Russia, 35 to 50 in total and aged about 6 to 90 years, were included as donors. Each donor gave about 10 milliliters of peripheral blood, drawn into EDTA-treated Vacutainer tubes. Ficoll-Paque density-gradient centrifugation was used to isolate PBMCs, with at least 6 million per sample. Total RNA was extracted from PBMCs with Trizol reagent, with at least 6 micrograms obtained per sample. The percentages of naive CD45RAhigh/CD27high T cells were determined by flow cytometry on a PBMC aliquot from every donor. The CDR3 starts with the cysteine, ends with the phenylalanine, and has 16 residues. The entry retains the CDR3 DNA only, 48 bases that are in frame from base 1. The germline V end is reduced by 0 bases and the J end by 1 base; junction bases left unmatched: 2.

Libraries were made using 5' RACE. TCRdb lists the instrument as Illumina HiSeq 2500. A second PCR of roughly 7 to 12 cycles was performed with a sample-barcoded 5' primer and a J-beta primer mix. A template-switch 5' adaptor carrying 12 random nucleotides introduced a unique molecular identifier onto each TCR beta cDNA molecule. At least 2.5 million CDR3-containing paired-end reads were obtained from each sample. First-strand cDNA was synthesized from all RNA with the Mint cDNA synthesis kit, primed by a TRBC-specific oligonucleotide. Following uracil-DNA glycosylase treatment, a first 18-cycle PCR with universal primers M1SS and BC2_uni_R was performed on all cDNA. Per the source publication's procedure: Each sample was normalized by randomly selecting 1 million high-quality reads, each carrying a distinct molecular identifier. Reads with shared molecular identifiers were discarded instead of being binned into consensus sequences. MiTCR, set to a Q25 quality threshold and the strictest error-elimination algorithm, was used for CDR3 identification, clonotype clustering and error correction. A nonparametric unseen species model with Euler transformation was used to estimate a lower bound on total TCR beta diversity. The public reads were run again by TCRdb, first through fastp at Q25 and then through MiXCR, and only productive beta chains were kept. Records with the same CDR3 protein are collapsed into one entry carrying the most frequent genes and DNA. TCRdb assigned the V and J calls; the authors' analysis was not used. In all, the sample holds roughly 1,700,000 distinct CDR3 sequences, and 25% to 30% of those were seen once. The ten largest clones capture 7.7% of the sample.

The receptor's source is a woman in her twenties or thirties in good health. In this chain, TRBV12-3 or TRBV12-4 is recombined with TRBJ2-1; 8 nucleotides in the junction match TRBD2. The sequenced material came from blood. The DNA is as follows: TGTGCCAGCAGTTTAGCGCCTAGCGGGTCCTACAATGAGCAGTTCTTC. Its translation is CASSLAPSGSYNEQFF.